Below, 2 T cell receptor beta chains from the same sample are listed, as sequenced in a study of T cells after yellow fever vaccination. TCRdb re-derived calls from the 5' RACE reads in MiXCR, one entry per CDR3 protein. The table has 200,000 to 250,000 distinct CDR3 sequences, roughly 3.3% seen once. The input for sequencing was CD4+ T cells sorted from PBMCs, taken 10 days after the yellow fever booster vaccination. The origin of the receptors is a man aged 18 to 29 who received the YFV17D yellow fever vaccine.

This clonotype was seen at least ten times. The rearrangement links TRBV18 to TRBJ2-2, with 7 bases fitting TRBD1. From germline, CDR1 is KGHSH and CDR2 LQKENI. This CDR3 region has 14 residues. The J segment lost 3 bases and the V segment lost 6 bases, leaving 4 bases of the junction unmatched. The CDR3 protein is CASSQGTDTGELFF. The CDR3 DNA reads TGTGCCAGCTCGCAAGGGACAGACACCGGGGAGCTGTTTTTT.

About this clonotype: Mismatch with germline at one junction end may stem from a read error. V and J are TRBV7-2 and TRBJ2-5, with 8 positions matching TRBD2. The CDR3 runs 16 residues. CDR1 SGHTA and CDR2 FQGNSA come from the germline V gene. The CDR3 sequence: CSSSLSATGGQETQYF. The CDR3 DNA is TGCTCCAGCAGCCTGTCCGCGACGGGGGGGCAAGAGACCCAGTACTTC.